This T cell receptor beta chain was profiled in a study of cytomegalovirus exposure and HLA in healthy donors. In the PCR, 60 Vbeta and 13 Jbeta primers were used. The repertoire was sequenced with immunoSEQ multiplex PCR; TCRdb's copy has only in-frame clones and lacks some. The sample has about 91,000 clones; 75% to 90% are singletons. There are 19 residues in the CDR3. V dropped 1 base and J dropped 6; count of bases not matched to a gene: 13. Germline V lookup: CDR1 MGHRA, CDR2 YSYEKL. This chain connects TRBV4-1 to TRBJ2-2, with 11 bases that match TRBD1. What was sequenced was PBMCs. The source of this sequence is a man aged 18-30 years in good health and CMV-seronegative. CDR3 coding DNA: TGCGCCAGCAGCCAAGGGCTAGCGGAAGGGGGACAGGGGGCCGGGGAGCTGTTTTTT. This translates into CASSQGLAEGGQGAGELFF.